Listed below are T cell receptor beta chains from one sample, sequenced in a study of identical twins. TCRdb independently ran MiXCR on the 5' RACE reads; one entry per CDR3 protein. The sample contains some 760,000 distinct CDR3 sequences, 15% to 20% of which appear only once. This sample was also put to use in a study of T cells expressing NK-cell markers.

Sequencing input: PBMCs. Every receptor here comes from a woman aged 18-30 years in good health. The CDR3 runs from the conserved cysteine through the conserved F or W. The order of the fields is D gene, V gene, J gene, clone size, CDR3 DNA, CDR3 protein. A D gene is named only where the DNA matches it firmly. A row's size may be missing; if present it is once, few, many or a size class.

TRBD2	TRBV6-2/TRBV6-3	TRBJ2-7	few	TGTGCCAGCCTACTAGCGGGACACTCCTACGAGCAGTACTTC	CASLLAGHSYEQYF
NA	TRBV5-6	TRBJ1-1	NA	TGTGCCAGCAGGCAGAGGATGGCGAACACTGAAGCTTTCTTT	CASRQRMANTEAFF
NA	TRBV6-1	TRBJ2-3	NA	TGTGCCAGCAGCCTGGTGGGCATTCCGTCCACGCAGTATTTT	CASSLVGIPSTQYF
NA	TRBV7-9	TRBJ2-5	few	TGTGCCAGCAGCCTCTCATTGACGACCCAGTACTTC	CASSLSLTTQYF
NA	TRBV19	TRBJ1-1	few	TGTGCCAGTAGTATACTTGCAGGGGAAAACACTGAAGCTTTCTTT	CASSILAGENTEAFF
NA	TRBV7-9	TRBJ2-3	few	TGTGCCAGCAGCTCCGACTCTCAGGTGCCTTCAGATACGCAGTATTTT	CASSSDSQVPSDTQYF
TRBD2	TRBV10-3	TRBJ2-1	NA	TGTGCCATCAGTGAGACTAGCGGGAGGGCGAATGAGCAGTTCTTC	CAISETSGRANEQFF
NA	TRBV4-3	TRBJ2-3	NA	TGCGCCAGCAGCCAAGAAGTCACTAGATACAGAGCAGATACGCAGTATTTT	CASSQEVTRYRADTQYF
TRBD1	TRBV12-3/TRBV12-4	TRBJ2-7	many	TGTGCCAGCAGTCCATCGACAGGGGCGTCCTACGAGCAGTACTTC	CASSPSTGASYEQYF
TRBD1	TRBV9	TRBJ1-1	few	TGTGCCAGCAGCGTAACAGGGGAGAACACTGAAGCTTTCTTT	CASSVTGENTEAFF
NA	TRBV20-1	TRBJ2-1	few	TGCAGTGCACCTCCGGTGGGCCTTATCGACTATGAGCAGTTCTTC	CSAPPVGLIDYEQFF
NA	TRBV3-1	TRBJ2-7	many	TGTGCCAGCAGCCAAGGAAGCTCCTACGAGCAGTACTTC	CASSQGSSYEQYF